A single sample gave rise to the 32 T cell receptor beta chains below, sequenced in a study of cytomegalovirus exposure and HLA in healthy donors. This PCR relied on a set of 60 Vbeta primers and 13 Jbeta primers. The assay was immunoSEQ multiplex PCR, and TCRdb's table has in-frame clones only and misses some. The table for this sample gives about 35,000 clones. The sample comprised PBMCs. All receptors derive from a woman between 40 and 55 years old in good health and CMV-seropositive.

The V and J genes are TRBV5-5 and TRBJ2-7; TRBD1 matches 10 bases. The germline CDR1 and CDR2 sequences are SGHKS and YYEKEE (reference sequence). The CDR3 spans 15 residues. V was pared by 5 bases and J by 3 bases, with 8 bases of the junction left unmatched. Here the CDR3 reads CASSLRTGGDYEQYF. CDR3 DNA sequence: TGTGCCAGCAGTTTGCGGACAGGGGGGGACTACGAGCAGTACTTC.

The chain is built from TRBV9 and TRBJ2-5, with a possible D match to TRBD2 (6 bases). With 3 bases removed from V and 3 bases from J, the gap between germline ends came to 18 bases. The CDR3 loop spans 16 amino acids. The germline V gene has CDR1 SGDLS and CDR2 YYNGEE. CDR3 in amino acids: CASSARLELGEETQYF. As DNA, the CDR3 is TGTGCCAGCAGCGCCAGACTAGAGCTCGGGGAAGAGACCCAGTACTTC.

The CDR3 loop is CASSKVNRQETQYF. Written as DNA, the CDR3 is TGTGCCAGCAGCAAAGTCAACAGACAAGAGACCCAGTACTTC. The chain has TRBV21-1 and TRBJ2-5; TRBD1 is taken as the D call from the table, unchecked against the DNA. TRBV21-1 is listed as a pseudogene. The CDR3 has 14 amino acids.

The rearrangement joins TRBV5-5 to TRBJ1-4; D perhaps matches TRBD1 (5 bases). The CDR3 consists of 12 residues. Germline V CDR1 and CDR2: SGHKS, YYEKEE (reference sequence). The V end lost 4 bases, the J end lost 10 bases, and 11 bases lay between the germline ends. The CDR3 sequence is CASSPDIRKLFF. The CDR3 DNA reads TGTGCCAGCAGCCCGGACATCCGAAAACTGTTTTTT.

This chain connects TRBV7-9 to TRBJ2-1; tentatively, D is TRBD1 (6 bases). This CDR3 has 15 residues. Germline V gene data show CDR1 as SEHNR and CDR2 as FQNEAQ (reference sequence). The V end lost 5 bases, the J end lost 5 bases, and 16 bases lay between the germline ends. The CDR3 sequence: CASSNRVQLNNEQFF. CDR3 sequence (DNA): TGTGCCAGCAGCAACAGGGTTCAACTAAACAATGAGCAGTTCTTC. The entire variable domain, with the rest obtained from reference TRBV7-9 and TRBJ2-1, is as follows: DTGVSQNPRHKITKRGQNVTFRCDPISEHNRLYWYRQTLGQGPEFLTYFQNEAQLEKSRLLSDRFSAERPKGSFSTLEIQRTEQGDSAMYLCASSNRVQLNNEQFFGPGTRLTVL.

To note about this clone: Mismatch with germline at one junction end may stem from a read error. The chain uses TRBV29-1 and TRBJ2-1, with D possibly matching TRBD2 (5 bases). The germline CDR1 and CDR2 sequences are SQVTM and ANQGSEA. The CDR3 is made up of 15 amino acids. In DNA, the CDR3 is TGCAGCGTTGAAGGCCGGGAAAGCTCCGACAATGAGCAGTTCTTC. Translated, it gives CSVEGRESSDNEQFF.

The chain links TRBV5-6 to TRBJ2-7, with 7 positions matching TRBD1. The CDR3 totals 14 residues. Germline CDR1 reads SGHDT; CDR2 reads YYEEEE. V shed 4 bases and J 0 bases; nucleotides not matched to a gene: 4. CDR3 sequence (DNA): TGTGCCAGCAGCCCGGACAGGAGCTCCTACGAGCAGTACTTC. Its translation is CASSPDRSSYEQYF.

The chain combines TRBV15 with TRBJ1-2, with D possibly matching TRBD1 (6 bases). The CDR3 sequence is 15 residues long. Trimming removed 0 bases at V and 3 bases at J, with 11 bases between. CDR1 LNHNV and CDR2 YYDKDF come from the germline V gene (reference sequence). CDR3 sequence (DNA): TGTGCCACCAGCAGAGAGCAGGGGCGCCACTATGGCTACACCTTC. It encodes CATSREQGRHYGYTF. The full variable domain, rest sourced from reference TRBV15 and TRBJ1-2, is DAMVIQNPRYQVTQFGKPVTLSCSQTLNHNVMYWYQQKSSQAPKLLFHYYDKDFNNEADTPDNFQSRRPNTSFCFLDIRSPGLGDTAMYLCATSREQGRHYGYTFGSGTRLTVV.

DNA of the CDR3: TGTGCCAGCAGTTACACGGGAGATACGCAGTATTTT. Its protein product is CASSYTGDTQYF. The chain joins TRBV6-5 to TRBJ2-3; D call uncertain. The CDR3 consists of 12 residues. V was cut by 2 bases and J by 5 bases, with 5 bases left in between. Germline V CDR1 and CDR2: MNHEY, SVGAGI.

The V call is TRBV28, the J call TRBJ1-2, with 8 bases identical to TRBD1. The CDR3 contains 14 residues. J gave up 4 bases and V 3 bases, and 4 bases lay outside the gene matches. Germline-derived CDR1 and CDR2 are MDHEN and SYDVKM. The CDR3 is CASSLAGGFYGYTF. The CDR3 nucleotides are TGTGCCAGCAGTTTGGCAGGGGGCTTCTATGGCTACACCTTC.

The chain has TRBV27 and TRBJ2-7, with a possible D match to TRBD2 (6 bases). Germline V gives CDR1 MNHEY, CDR2 SMNVEV (reference sequence). The V end was cut by 4 bases, the J end by 3 bases, with 10 bases between. This CDR3 has 13 amino acids. Here the CDR3 reads CASSYRGLYEQYF. CDR3 in DNA: TGTGCCAGCAGTTATAGGGGACTCTACGAGCAGTACTTC.

As DNA, the CDR3 is TGCAGCACGGGACAGGGGGAAAAACTGTTTTTT. Amino acid sequence: CSTGQGEKLFF. This rearrangement joins TRBV29-1 to TRBJ1-4, with 10 bases fitting TRBD1. Trimming at V came to 8 bases and at J to 8 bases, leaving 2 bases not matched to a gene. The CDR3 has 11 amino acids. CDR1 and CDR2 from the germline V gene are SQVTM and ANQGSEA.

The rearrangement uses TRBV19 and TRBJ1-2; a weak D match, TRBD1 (6 bases). V was pared by 7 bases and J by 6 bases, with 15 bases between. There are 13 residues in the CDR3. The germline gives CDR1 LNHDA, CDR2 SQIVND (reference sequence). CDR3 in amino acids: CASTILGDNGYTF. The CDR3 DNA is TGTGCCAGTACCATCTTGGGGGACAATGGCTACACCTTC.

This sequence joins TRBV2 and TRBJ2-3, with 7 positions matching TRBD2. Germline CDR1 is SNHLY and CDR2 is FYNNEI. The CDR3 sequence is 14 residues long. The V gene end was trimmed by 2 bases and the J gene end by 5 bases; junction bases not matched to a gene: 4. The CDR3 sequence is CASSELVAGDTQYF. In DNA form, the CDR3 reads TGTGCCAGCAGTGAACTGGTAGCGGGAGATACGCAGTATTTT.

The J gene is TRBJ1-2, the V gene TRBV9, with D possibly being TRBD1 (6 bases). Between the trimmed V and J ends, which lost 3 bases and 3 bases, there was a span of 12 bases. The CDR3 is 14 residues long. Germline V gives CDR1 SGDLS, CDR2 YYNGEE. In nucleotides, the CDR3 is TGTGCCAGCAGCGGCGGACAGTCCCACTATGGCTACACCTTC. Translated: CASSGGQSHYGYTF.

This chain connects TRBV30 to TRBJ2-3, with TRBD1 matching 8 bases. The trim removed 0 bases at V and 4 bases at J, leaving 6 bases unmatched. Germline assignment: CDR1 GTSNPN and CDR2 SVGIG (reference sequence). The CDR3 contains 15 residues. The CDR3 protein is CAWSVFADRADTQYF. The CDR3, as DNA: TGTGCCTGGAGTGTATTTGCGGACAGGGCAGATACGCAGTATTTT.

V is TRBV5-4 and J is TRBJ1-2; TRBD1 matches 9 bases. Per germline, CDR1 SGHNT and CDR2 YYREEE (reference sequence). This CDR3 has 16 amino acids. Unmatched junction bases numbered 11, after V lost 0 bases and J lost 8 bases. CDR3: CASSLEPGQGFLGYTF. The CDR3 DNA reads as TGTGCCAGCAGCTTGGAACCGGGACAGGGTTTTTTAGGCTACACCTTC.

V gene TRBV18 combines with J gene TRBJ2-7; 7 bases fit TRBD1. This CDR3 region has 16 residues. CDR1 KGHSH and CDR2 LQKENI come from the germline V gene. The V gene end was trimmed by 6 bases and the J gene end by 3 bases; junction bases not matched to a gene: 14. The CDR3 loop reads CASSSRQGTTFYEQYF. The CDR3 coding sequence is TGTGCCAGCTCCTCCCGACAGGGCACTACTTTCTACGAGCAGTACTTC.

The chain carries TRBV21-1 and TRBJ2-3; the DNA was not used to check the table's D call, TRBD2. TRBV21-1 is marked as a pseudogene. This CDR3 contains 16 residues. The DNA for the CDR3 is TGTGCCAGCAGCTCCCCCTTAGCGGGGGTTGCAGATACGCAGTATTTT. It encodes CASSSPLAGVADTQYF.

The chain uses TRBV7-3 and TRBJ2-1; 8 positions agree with TRBD1. The junction had 6 bases not matched to a gene; V was cut back by 7 bases and J by 4 bases. Germline lookup yields CDR1 SGHTA and CDR2 FQGTGA. This CDR3 has 14 amino acids. CDR3 amino acids: CASKPGQEYNEQFF. The CDR3 bases are TGTGCCAGCAAACCGGGACAGGAGTACAATGAGCAGTTCTTC. Complete variable domain (other parts from reference TRBV7-3 and TRBJ2-1): GAGVSQTPSNKVTEKGKYVELRCDPISGHTALYWYRQSLGQGPEFLIYFQGTGAADDSGLPNDRFFAVRPEGSVSTLKIQRTERGDSAVYLCASKPGQEYNEQFFGPGTRLTVL.

The chain is built from TRBV28 and TRBJ1-5; 7 positions match TRBD1. The CDR3 runs to 13 residues. Germline CDR1 reads MDHEN; CDR2 reads SYDVKM. With 7 bases clipped from V and 5 bases from J, the junction kept 5 bases outside the gene matches. CDR3 sequence (DNA): TGTGCCAGCACCCCCGGGACAGATCAGCCCCAGCATTTT. Protein sequence: CASTPGTDQPQHF.

This chain links TRBV9 with TRBJ2-1, with 11 nucleotides matching TRBD2. Trimming at V came to 3 bases and at J to 8 bases, leaving 10 bases not matched to a gene. Germline V gene sequence: CDR1 SGDLS, CDR2 YYNGEE. This CDR3 spans 16 amino acids. The CDR3 spells CASSALAGGHLDEQFF. In DNA form, the CDR3 reads TGTGCCAGCAGCGCCTTAGCGGGAGGGCATTTGGATGAGCAGTTCTTC. Together with reference TRBV9 and TRBJ2-1, the CDR3 gives the full variable domain: DSGVTQTPKHLITATGQRVTLRCSPRSGDLSVYWYQQSLDQGLQFLIQYYNGEERAKGNILERFSAQQFPDLHSELNLSSLELGDSALYFCASSALAGGHLDEQFFGPGTRLTVL.

The chain employs TRBV7-2 and TRBJ1-1; 8 bases map to TRBD1. Germline V gene data show CDR1 as SGHTA and CDR2 as FQGNSA. J lost 5 bases, V lost 1 base, and 0 bases had no gene match. The CDR3 totals 13 residues. In nucleotides, the CDR3 is TGTGCCAGCAGCTTAGACAGGGGGACTGAAGCTTTCTTT. This encodes CASSLDRGTEAFF.

The chain recombines TRBV29-1 with TRBJ1-2; D ambiguous. The ends were cut back, 8 bases at V and 5 bases at J, with 18 bases in the middle. This CDR3 is built from 13 residues. Per the germline V gene, CDR1 is SQVTM and CDR2 is ANQGSEA. In DNA form, the CDR3 reads TGCAGCTTCGACGAGGGTCGTCGGTATGGCTACACCTTC. This encodes CSFDEGRRYGYTF.

J is TRBJ2-1 and V is TRBV5-1; 11 positions agree with TRBD2. Germline V CDR1 and CDR2: SGHRS, YFSETQ. The CDR3 runs to 14 residues. V shed 2 bases and J 7 bases; nucleotides not matched to a gene: 2. For the CDR3, the DNA is TGCGCCAGCAGCTTTAGCGGGAGGGCAAATGAGCAGTTCTTC. This sequence encodes CASSFSGRANEQFF.

The chain couples TRBV21-1 to TRBJ2-7; no DNA check was done on the table's D call, TRBD1. TRBV21-1 is listed as a pseudogene. The CDR3 is made up of 15 amino acids. CDR3 DNA sequence: TGTGCCAGCAGCAAATTCGACAGGGATAGATACGAGCAGTACTTC. Encoded protein: CASSKFDRDRYEQYF.

J is TRBJ2-3 and V is TRBV30; D call uncertain. The CDR3 runs 12 residues. With 2 bases removed from V and 10 bases from J, the gap between germline ends came to 13 bases. CDR1 is GTSNPN, CDR2 SVGIG, per germline (reference sequence). DNA of the CDR3: TGTGCCTGGAGTTATTTCCAACTCCCGCAGTATTTT. Translated: CAWSYFQLPQYF.

The chain joins TRBV4-3 to TRBJ1-1; TRBD1 agrees at 9 bases. V was clipped by 2 bases and J by 6 bases; unmatched bases: 1. This CDR3 has 13 amino acids. From germline, CDR1 is LGHNA and CDR2 YSLEER. The CDR3 protein is CASSQRQGAEAFF. The DNA for the CDR3 is TGCGCCAGCAGCCAACGACAGGGGGCTGAAGCTTTCTTT.

This chain connects TRBV9 to TRBJ1-1; TRBD1 might be the D (6 bases). The germline V gene encodes CDR1 SGDLS and CDR2 YYNGEE. The CDR3 runs to 15 residues. Trimming left V 0 bases short and J 6 bases short, with 15 bases between. Written as DNA, the CDR3 is TGTGCCAGCAGCGTAGAGGGGCAGTCAGGGGCTGAAGCTTTCTTT. This gives the protein CASSVEGQSGAEAFF.

This chain uses TRBV14 with TRBJ1-2; D not resolved. The germline V gene has CDR1 SGHDN and CDR2 FVKESK. The CDR3 covers 13 residues. The V and J ends lost 1 base and 5 bases respectively, with 8 bases between them. The CDR3 spells CASSQGAVYGYTF. The CDR3, as DNA: TGTGCCAGCAGCCAAGGGGCTGTATATGGCTACACCTTC. The complete variable domain, with remaining parts taken from reference TRBV14 and TRBJ1-2, reads EAGVTQFPSHSVIEKGQTVTLRCDPISGHDNLYWYRRVMGKEIKFLLHFVKESKQDESGMPNNRFLAERTGGTYSTLKVQPAELEDSGVYFCASSQGAVYGYTFGSGTRLTVV.

The rearrangement links TRBV28 to TRBJ2-7; 7 bases line up with TRBD1. J lost 2 bases, V lost 5 bases, and 9 bases had no gene match. CDR3 length: 15 amino acids. The germline V gene encodes CDR1 MDHEN and CDR2 SYDVKM. The CDR3 DNA follows: TGTGCCAGCAGTGCCATGGGACAGCACACCTACGAGCAGTACTTC. Translating gives CASSAMGQHTYEQYF.

The J gene is TRBJ2-2, the V gene TRBV15, with D possibly TRBD2 on 5 matching bases. The CDR3 covers 15 residues. Germline CDR1 reads LNHNV; CDR2 reads YYDKDF (reference sequence). Trimming cost V 5 bases and J 6 bases, with 16 bases left between them. The CDR3 coding sequence is TGTGCCACCAGCTTCATACGGGGTATCGCCGGGGAGCTGTTTTTT. Translated: CATSFIRGIAGELFF.